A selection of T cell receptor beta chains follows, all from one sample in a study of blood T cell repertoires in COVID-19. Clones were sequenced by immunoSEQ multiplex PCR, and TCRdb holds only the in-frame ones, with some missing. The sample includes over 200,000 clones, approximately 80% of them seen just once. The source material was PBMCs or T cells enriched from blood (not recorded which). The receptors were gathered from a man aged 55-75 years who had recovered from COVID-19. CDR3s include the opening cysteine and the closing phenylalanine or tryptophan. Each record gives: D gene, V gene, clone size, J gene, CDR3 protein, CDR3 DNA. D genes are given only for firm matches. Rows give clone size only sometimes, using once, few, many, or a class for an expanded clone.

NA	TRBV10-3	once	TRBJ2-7	CAISEDPLYEQYF	TGTGCCATCAGTGAGGATCCCCTATACGAGCAGTACTTC
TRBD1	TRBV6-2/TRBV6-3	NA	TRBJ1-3	CASSRPLDRGNTIYF	TGTGCCAGCAGTCGACCTTTGGACAGGGGAAACACCATATATTTT
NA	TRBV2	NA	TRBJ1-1	CASSERPGEAEAFF	TGTGCCAGCAGTGAACGTCCGGGGGAGGCTGAAGCTTTCTTT
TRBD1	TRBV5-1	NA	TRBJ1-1	CASSLGTGNTEAFF	TGCGCCAGCAGCTTGGGGACAGGGAACACTGAAGCTTTCTTT
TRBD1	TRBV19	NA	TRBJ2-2	CASSGTGGSGELFF	TGTGCCAGTAGTGGGACAGGGGGCAGCGGGGAGCTGTTTTTT
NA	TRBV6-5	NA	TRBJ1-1	CASSYVGRDTEAFF	TGTGCCAGCAGTTACGTGGGGCGCGATACTGAAGCTTTCTTT
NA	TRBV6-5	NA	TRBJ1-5	CASMGRASNQPQHF	TGTGCCAGCATGGGGAGGGCTAGCAATCAGCCCCAGCATTTT
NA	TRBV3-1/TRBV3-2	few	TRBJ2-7	CASSQFDRRREQYF	TGTGCCAGCAGCCAGTTCGACAGGCGGAGGGAGCAGTACTTC
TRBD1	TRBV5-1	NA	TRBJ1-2	CASSLEQGAPATYTF	TGCGCCAGCAGCTTGGAACAGGGGGCCCCTGCTACCTACACCTTC
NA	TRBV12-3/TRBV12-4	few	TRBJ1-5	CASSFDSYQPQHF	TGTGCCAGCAGCTTCGACAGTTATCAGCCCCAGCATTTT
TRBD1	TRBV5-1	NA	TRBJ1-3	CASSWTGGPGNTIYF	TGCGCCAGCAGCTGGACAGGGGGCCCTGGAAACACCATATATTTT